This record looks at one TCR beta chain sequence and its context. Its antigen remains unidentified. This sample was taken from a study of identical twins. Via MiXCR, TCRdb re-called the 5' RACE reads, giving one row per CDR3 protein. Of around 230,000 distinct CDR3 sequences listed, roughly 10% are singletons. Whole-study findings and limits: There were fewer insertions in abundant cord blood beta clonotypes, but memory repertoires showed no such pattern. Cross-sectional statistical analysis was relied on for the conclusions, without the same donors being followed.

Germline CDR1 is DFQATT and CDR2 is SNEGSKA (reference sequence). The germline V and J ends were trimmed by 3 bases and 6 bases, with 12 bases remaining between them. This CDR3 contains 12 residues. This sequence was found in a woman in her late teens or twenties in good health. The J gene is TRBJ2-7, the V gene TRBV20-1, with D possibly being TRBD2 (6 bases). Sequencing was done on a sample of memory (CD45RO+) T cells sorted from blood. The CDR3 reads CSASEGLGEQYF. Here the CDR3 DNA reads TGCAGTGCTAGCGAGGGACTTGGCGAGCAGTACTTC.